The 6 T cell receptor beta chains below come from one sample, sequenced in a study of early T cells in non-severe SARS-CoV-2 infection. TCRdb re-analysed the 5' RACE reads in MiXCR, keeping a single row per CDR3 protein. The sample yields fewer than 100,000 distinct CDR3 sequences, around 14% seen once. The sample comprised whole blood. The source is an adult who was a healthcare worker with PCR-confirmed SARS-CoV-2 infection or an uninfected control (not recorded which).

This clonotype was seen only a few times. At one of its ends the junction is not consistent with the germline gene, which may arise from a read error. The rearrangement joins TRBV4-2 to TRBJ2-4; 7 bases align to TRBD2. The CDR3 is 16 residues long. The V gene's germline CDR1 is LGHNA and CDR2 YNFKEQ. DNA of the CDR3: TGTGCCAACAGCCAAGATGGGGGAGGGGCCAAAAACATTCAGTACTTC. It encodes CANSQDGGGAKNIQYF.

This clonotype was found a few times. This sequence joins TRBV5-1 and TRBJ1-1; maybe TRBD1 (6 bases). The CDR3 runs to 14 residues. Trimming pared 5 bases from V and 0 bases from J, leaving 11 bases between. Germline V gene lookup returns CDR1 SGHRS and CDR2 YFSETQ. The CDR3 nucleotides are TGCGCCAGCAGTTTTACAGGGTTGAACACTGAAGCTTTCTTT. The encoded protein is CASSFTGLNTEAFF.

In this sample, this clonotype turned up many times. The chain joins TRBV10-1 to TRBJ2-3; D may match TRBD1 or TRBD2 (5 bases each). CDR1 WNHNN and CDR2 SYGVQD come from the germline V gene (reference sequence). This CDR3 is built from 16 residues. V lost 3 bases to trimming and J lost 2 bases, with 15 bases between them. As DNA, the CDR3 is TGCGCCAGCAGTGAAGGGGCGCGGGCCCTCACAGATACGCAGTATTTT. Protein: CASSEGARALTDTQYF.

This clonotype was observed at least ten times. The chain joins TRBV20-1 to TRBJ2-2, with D possibly being TRBD2 (6 bases). The length of the CDR3 is 19 residues. The ends were cut back, 0 bases at V and 0 bases at J, with 20 bases in the middle. CDR1 is DFQATT, CDR2 SNEGSKA, per germline (reference sequence). The CDR3 DNA is TGCAGTGCTAGAGATGGCCGGGGGACCCGTCACGCGAACACCGGGGAGCTGTTTTTT. Amino acid sequence: CSARDGRGTRHANTGELFF.

In its sample, this clonotype was seen many times. This chain links TRBV5-1 with TRBJ2-5; tentative D call: TRBD2 (5 bases). The germline gives CDR1 SGHRS, CDR2 YFSETQ. The CDR3 has 13 residues. With 2 bases removed from V and 2 bases from J, the gap between germline ends came to 7 bases. Written as DNA, the CDR3 is TGCGCCAGCAGCTTTGGAGGACAAGAGACCCAGTACTTC. Its protein product is CASSFGGQETQYF.

The chain combines TRBV7-6 with TRBJ2-1; a possible D gene is TRBD1 (6 bases). The CDR3 runs 15 residues. Germline V gene sequence: CDR1 SGHVS, CDR2 FNYEAQ. V was clipped by 5 bases and J by 1 base, with 12 bases between them. CDR3 sequence reads: CASSPVGQSYNEQFF. CDR3 DNA sequence: TGTGCCAGCAGCCCCGTCGGACAGTCCTACAATGAGCAGTTCTTC. The full variable domain, with the rest looked up from reference TRBV7-6 and TRBJ2-1, is GAGVSQSPRYKVTKRGQDVALRCDPISGHVSLYWYRQALGQGPEFLTYFNYEAQQDKSGLPNDRFSAERPEGSISTLTIQRTEQRDSAMYRCASSPVGQSYNEQFFGPGTRLTVL.